A single TCR beta chain is shown here with its context. The sample comes from a study of blood T cell repertoires in COVID-19. The assay was immunoSEQ multiplex PCR, and TCRdb's table has in-frame clones only and misses some. The sample gives around 140,000 clones, around 82% of which show up once; around 4% is in the top ten. Looked up from germline, CDR1 is ENHRY and CDR2 is SYGVKD. This CDR3 is built from 13 residues. Trimming left V 0 bases short and J 11 bases short, with 13 bases between. The chain has TRBV10-3 and TRBJ1-1; D ambiguous. Sequencing was done on a sample of peripheral blood. This receptor was taken from a woman aged 55 to 70 with acute or convalescent COVID-19. The CDR3 nucleotides are TGTGCCATCAGTGAGTCGCACAGTGAGATGGCTTTCTTT. Its protein is CAISESHSEMAFF.